These 15 T cell receptor beta chains were sequenced from one sample in a study of blood T cell repertoires in COVID-19. The method was immunoSEQ multiplex PCR; TCRdb's version includes in-frame clones alone and lacks a portion of them. The sample lists hundreds of thousands of clones, less than 85% occurring once. The sequenced material came from PBMCs or T cells enriched from blood (not recorded which). The receptors come from a woman aged 50 to 65 who had recovered from COVID-19.

In its sample, this clone was seen once. This rearrangement joins TRBV18 to TRBJ1-5; 8 bases are a match to TRBD1. Trimming removed 2 bases from V and 7 bases from J; junction bases left unmatched: 4. Per the germline V gene, CDR1 is KGHSH and CDR2 is LQKENI. There are 14 residues in the CDR3. CDR3 sequence (DNA): TGTGCCAGCTCACCAACGACAGGGGTACAGCCCCAGCATTTT. Protein sequence: CASSPTTGVQPQHF.

V gene TRBV19 combines with J gene TRBJ1-5; perhaps TRBD1 as D (5 bases). This CDR3 is 14 amino acids long. V was clipped by 1 base and J by 3 bases, with 7 bases between them. Germline loops: CDR1 LNHDA, CDR2 SQIVND (reference sequence). CDR3 protein: CASSIVGVNQPQHF. In DNA, the CDR3 is TGTGCCAGTAGTATAGTAGGGGTCAATCAGCCCCAGCATTTT.

The rearrangement links TRBV6-2 or TRBV6-3 to TRBJ1-5, with 7 bases aligning to TRBD1. Looked up from germline, CDR1 is MNHEY and CDR2 is SVGEGT. The CDR3 covers 17 residues. V lost 5 bases, J lost 0 bases, and 10 bases stayed unmatched. This CDR3 is CASSTRTGYYSNQPQHF. The CDR3 region has the DNA TGTGCCAGCAGTACCCGGACAGGATATTATAGCAATCAGCCCCAGCATTTT.

This clone was detected only once. The chain carries TRBV14 and TRBJ1-1; D might be TRBD1 (5 bases). Trimming left V 0 bases short and J 1 base short, with 9 bases between. The CDR3 covers 15 residues. Germline-derived CDR1 and CDR2 are SGHDN and FVKESK. The CDR3 DNA reads TGTGCCAGCAGCCAAGATACGGGGGAGAACACTGAAGCTTTCTTT. It codes for CASSQDTGENTEAFF.

The gene calls are TRBV19 and TRBJ1-5; no reliable D call. Germline V gene data show CDR1 as LNHDA and CDR2 as SQIVND (reference sequence). CDR3 length equals 14 residues. Deletions cut 5 bases from V and 1 base from J, with 9 bases between. Written as DNA, the CDR3 is TGTGCCAGTAGTCCCCCAGTAAGCAATCAGCCCCAGCATTTT. Protein product: CASSPPVSNQPQHF.

The rearrangement joins TRBV3-1 (or the pseudogene TRBV3-2) to TRBJ2-2; tentative D call: TRBD1 (6 bases). Per the germline V gene, CDR1 is LGHDT and CDR2 is YNNKEL (reference sequence). CDR3 size: 15 residues. V was shortened by 5 bases and J by 7 bases, with 17 bases between the two germline ends. The CDR3 coding sequence is TGTGCCAGCAGCAACGTCCCAGGGGCCGGCGGGGAGCTGTTTTTT. Its translation: CASSNVPGAGGELFF.

The V and J genes are TRBV20-1 and TRBJ2-1; 12 bases are a match to TRBD2. With 5 bases clipped from V and 8 bases from J, the junction kept 7 bases outside the gene matches. There are 14 residues in the CDR3. CDR1 and CDR2 (germline): DFQATT, SNEGSKA (reference sequence). CDR3 sequence: CSARGLAGRYEQFF. DNA for the CDR3: TGCAGTGCTCGTGGACTAGCGGGGAGGTATGAGCAGTTCTTC.

This chain connects TRBV11-2 to TRBJ2-3, with 8 bases fitting TRBD2. From germline, CDR1 is SGHAT and CDR2 FQNNGV. The CDR3 sequence is 16 residues long. V dropped 4 bases and J dropped 2; count of bases not matched to a gene: 8. This chain's CDR3 is CASSSRGGGTTDTQYF. CDR3 DNA: TGTGCCAGCAGCTCCCGGGGCGGGGGGACCACAGATACGCAGTATTTT.

J is TRBJ2-7 and V is TRBV5-4; perhaps TRBD2 as D (6 bases). Germline values: CDR1 SGHNT, CDR2 YYREEE (reference sequence). V was clipped by 0 bases and J by 5 bases, with 9 bases between them. There are 13 residues in the CDR3. The CDR3 DNA reads as TGTGCCAGCAGCTTGGTGGACTATCACGAGCAGTACTTC. It specifies CASSLVDYHEQYF.

This chain joins TRBV19 and TRBJ1-2; 9 bases are a match to TRBD1. Looked up from germline, CDR1 is LNHDA and CDR2 is SQIVND (reference sequence). Trimming at V came to 3 bases and at J to 1 base, leaving 12 bases not matched to a gene. This CDR3 spans 18 amino acids. CDR3 sequence reads: CASSIHPGQGLLNYGYTF. The CDR3, as DNA: TGTGCCAGTAGTATTCACCCGGGACAGGGCCTTCTTAACTATGGCTACACCTTC.

This clone was recorded only once. The chain recombines TRBV11-2 with TRBJ1-5; no clear D. Trimming left V 3 bases short and J 1 base short, with 10 bases between. The length of the CDR3 is 15 residues. CDR1 SGHAT and CDR2 FQNNGV come from the germline V gene. Here the CDR3 reads CASSFGVRSNQPQHF. CDR3 DNA sequence: TGTGCCAGCAGCTTCGGGGTGAGGAGCAATCAGCCCCAGCATTTT.

The rearrangement joins TRBV5-1 to TRBJ2-1, with 7 bases lining up with TRBD1. The CDR3 consists of 15 residues. After removal of 4 bases from V and 9 bases from J, the junction contained 13 bases not matched to a gene. Germline CDR1 reads SGHRS; CDR2 reads YFSETQ. The CDR3 DNA reads as TGCGCCAGCAGCCTTATGGACGTTAAGGGGGCTGAGCAGTTCTTC. Protein product: CASSLMDVKGAEQFF.

The chain joins TRBV2 to TRBJ2-1; D is possibly TRBD2 (6 bases). The CDR3 runs to 18 residues. Trimming cost V 0 bases and J 7 bases, with 22 bases left between them. Germline lookup yields CDR1 SNHLY and CDR2 FYNNEI. CDR3 in DNA: TGTGCCAGCAGTGAAGCGCTGTTAGGATCCCTTGGAGGGAATGAGCAGTTCTTC. It specifies CASSEALLGSLGGNEQFF.

The rearrangement links TRBV24-1 to TRBJ2-2; unclear D gene. The CDR3 totals 12 residues. The V and J ends lost 7 bases and 8 bases respectively, with 10 bases between them. Germline V gene data show CDR1 as KGHDR and CDR2 as SFDVKD. CDR3 coding DNA: TGTGCCACCAGAGGAAGCAGGGGGGAGCTGTTTTTT. Its protein product is CATRGSRGELFF.

The chain has TRBV2 and TRBJ2-7; 9 bases line up with TRBD1. The CDR3 has 15 amino acids. Germline V gives CDR1 SNHLY, CDR2 FYNNEI. After removal of 8 bases from V and 2 bases from J, the junction contained 10 bases not matched to a gene. Here the CDR3 DNA reads TGTGCCAGCTGTTTGGCGACAGGGGGGGCCTACGAGCAGTACTTC. This sequence encodes CASCLATGGAYEQYF.